This T cell receptor (beta chain) was identified during a study of liver allograft versus peripheral blood T cells. Study information: Comparative analysis was performed on T cell receptor repertoires from transplanted livers and from recipients' peripheral blood.

TCRdb passed the reads through MiXCR, listing each CDR3 protein once. This table holds 8,500 or so distinct CDR3 sequences, 25% to 30% found once. V lost 6 bases to trimming and J lost 4 bases, with 7 bases between them. The length of the CDR3 is 12 residues. Germline CDR1 MNHEY, CDR2 SMNVEV (reference sequence). This clonotype showed up many times. Its antigen is unidentified. Study-wide points: There were reportedly differences between T cell receptor repertoires inside liver allografts and those in peripheral blood.

The chain recombines TRBV27 with TRBJ1-3; D remains unclear. The sequence derives from a human patient who had a liver transplant. The T cells may partly be graft donor cells. CDR3 nucleotides: TGTGCCAGCAGGTCGGGGGGAAACACCATATATTTT. Translated, it gives CASRSGGNTIYF.